Shown below are 18 T cell receptor beta chains from a single sample sequenced in a study of blood T cell repertoires in COVID-19. Produced via immunoSEQ multiplex PCR; TCRdb's table is partial and in-frame only. Of under 500,000 clones listed, around 91% were seen once; the top ten hold about 1.1%. Material for sequencing was PBMCs or T cells enriched from blood (not recorded which). The source is a man under 40 who had recovered from COVID-19.

The CDR3 coding sequence is TGTGCCACGAGACTAGCGGGAGGGAGGTACGAGCAGTACTTC. This codes for CATRLAGGRYEQYF. V usage is TRBV19 and J usage is TRBJ2-7; the match to TRBD2 covers 14 bases. The CDR3 sequence is 14 residues long. Germline assignment: CDR1 LNHDA and CDR2 SQIVND (reference sequence). J was trimmed by 4 bases and V by 10 bases; bases with no gene match: 6.

This rearrangement joins TRBV3-1 (or the pseudogene TRBV3-2) to TRBJ1-1; 7 bases align to TRBD1. Trimming took 1 base from V and 5 from J; bases not matched to a gene: 4. The CDR3 extends over 14 amino acids. Germline V gives CDR1 LGHDT, CDR2 YNNKEL (reference sequence). This CDR3 is CASSQGGGLTEAFF. The DNA for the CDR3 is TGTGCCAGCAGCCAAGGAGGGGGCCTTACTGAAGCTTTCTTT.

This clone showed up just a few times. The rearrangement links TRBV6-5 to TRBJ2-7, with TRBD2 matching 8 bases. Germline loops: CDR1 MNHEY, CDR2 SVGAGI. CDR3 length equals 13 residues. The V and J ends lost 6 bases and 3 bases, in that order; junction bases with no gene match: 4. Written as DNA, the CDR3 is TGTGCCAGCAGACTAGCGGAGGGCTACGAGCAGTACTTC. This codes for CASRLAEGYEQYF.

The genes are TRBV7-2 and TRBJ2-3; 10 bases are shared with TRBD2. This CDR3 has 16 amino acids. Germline V lookup: CDR1 SGHTA, CDR2 FQGNSA. Trimming cost V 8 bases and J 6 bases; bases outside gene matches: 14. CDR3 protein: CASSLLAGVGGDTQYF. The CDR3 bases are TGTGCCAGCTCCCTCCTAGCGGGAGTAGGAGGGGATACGCAGTATTTT.

The chain is built from TRBV10-2 and TRBJ2-7; D uncertain. V shed 4 bases and J shed 0 bases, with 10 bases lying between them. Germline CDR1 reads WSHSY; CDR2 reads SAAADI. This CDR3 comprises 14 residues. The CDR3 spells CASSANGDSYEQYF. Written as DNA, the CDR3 is TGCGCCAGCAGTGCTAACGGAGACTCCTACGAGCAGTACTTC.

The rearrangement links TRBV25-1 to TRBJ2-2; D is undetermined. Between the trimmed V and J ends, which lost 3 bases and 7 bases, there was a span of 9 bases. This CDR3 is 13 amino acids long. The germline V gene encodes CDR1 MGHDK and CDR2 SYGVNS. CDR3 in DNA: TGTGCCAGCAGTGATACAGTAAACGGGGAGCTGTTTTTT. Translated, it gives CASSDTVNGELFF.

The chain links TRBV30 to TRBJ2-7, with 9 positions matching TRBD2. The CDR3 loop spans 14 amino acids. Germline V gene lookup returns CDR1 GTSNPN and CDR2 SVGIG (reference sequence). V gave up 5 bases and J gave up 6 bases; unmatched junction bases: 11. The CDR3 sequence: CAWEWSGRKGEQYF. CDR3 bases: TGTGCCTGGGAATGGAGCGGGAGGAAAGGCGAGCAGTACTTC.

This clone was counted ten times or more. The rearrangement joins TRBV5-6 to TRBJ2-2; 7 nucleotides agree with TRBD2. Germline assignment: CDR1 SGHDT and CDR2 YYEEEE. The J segment lost 3 bases and the V segment lost 0 bases, leaving 8 bases of the junction unmatched. The CDR3 contains 17 residues. The CDR3 nucleotides read TGTGCCAGCAGCTTGGTAAGCCTAGCGGTTTACACCGGGGAGCTGTTTTTT. It codes for CASSLVSLAVYTGELFF.

The rearrangement uses TRBV30 and TRBJ1-6, with D hard to call. Germline-derived CDR1 and CDR2 are GTSNPN and SVGIG (reference sequence). Trimming left V 0 bases short and J 1 base short, with 7 bases between. This CDR3 has 15 amino acids. The CDR3 protein is CAWSVLRSYNSPLHF. The CDR3 bases are TGTGCCTGGAGTGTACTTCGGTCCTATAATTCACCCCTCCACTTT.

This chain uses TRBV29-1 with TRBJ2-1; 14 positions match TRBD2. Germline CDR1 is SQVTM and CDR2 is ANQGSEA. Unmatched junction bases numbered 5, after V lost 4 bases and J lost 0 bases. This CDR3 is built from 17 residues. CDR3 bases: TGCAGCGTTGTAAGACTAGCGGGAGGGCCCTCCTACAATGAGCAGTTCTTC. This encodes CSVVRLAGGPSYNEQFF.

The genes are TRBV28 and TRBJ1-5; the match to TRBD1 covers 8 bases. The germline gives CDR1 MDHEN, CDR2 SYDVKM. V lost 2 bases to trimming and J lost 4 bases; unmatched junction nucleotides: 4. The CDR3 spans 15 residues. CDR3 sequence reads: CASSLRQGANQPQHF. In DNA form, the CDR3 reads TGTGCCAGCAGTTTACGGCAGGGGGCAAATCAGCCCCAGCATTTT.

Turning to this clone: Other nucleotide sequences in the sample specify the same CDR3. This chain links TRBV5-1 with TRBJ2-7; 7 nucleotides align to TRBD1. Trimming removed 0 bases from V and 2 bases from J; junction bases left unmatched: 2. Per germline, CDR1 SGHRS and CDR2 YFSETQ. The CDR3 consists of 14 residues. CDR3 bases: TGCGCCAGCAGCTTGGTACAGGGGACCTACGAGCAGTACTTC. It translates to CASSLVQGTYEQYF.

This clone was picked up one time. This chain connects TRBV11-2 to TRBJ1-3, with TRBD1 matching over 8 bases. The CDR3 totals 15 residues. The V gene's germline CDR1 is SGHAT and CDR2 FQNNGV. The V gene end was trimmed by 0 bases and the J gene end by 2 bases; junction bases not matched to a gene: 0. The CDR3 reads CASSLEQGAGNTIYF. The CDR3 DNA reads as TGTGCCAGCAGCTTAGAACAGGGGGCTGGAAACACCATATATTTT.

A few counts support this clone. CDR3 coding DNA: TGCGCCAGCAGCCAAGTCGGGAAAACTAGCGGGAGGGCGTGGGGGGCCCAAGAGACCCAGTACTTC. Its protein product is CASSQVGKTSGRAWGAQETQYF. The gene calls are TRBV4-1 and TRBJ2-5, with TRBD2 matching 13 bases. The CDR3 runs 22 residues. Germline V gene data show CDR1 as MGHRA and CDR2 as YSYEKL. The V segment lost 1 base and the J segment 1 base; nucleotides outside the gene matches: 18.

The chain uses TRBV28 and TRBJ1-5; TRBD1 might be the D (6 bases). Trimming left V 10 bases short and J 4 bases short, with 14 bases between. Germline CDR1 reads MDHEN; CDR2 reads SYDVKM. The CDR3 spans 13 residues. CDR3 amino acids: CAMAGGANQPQHF. The CDR3 coding sequence is TGTGCCATGGCCGGGGGGGCGAATCAGCCCCAGCATTTT.

V usage is TRBV19 and J usage is TRBJ1-5, with D maybe TRBD1 (6 bases). V gave up 1 base and J gave up 5 bases, with 9 bases separating them. Germline V lookup: CDR1 LNHDA, CDR2 SQIVND (reference sequence). The CDR3 consists of 14 residues. The CDR3 nucleotides read TGTGCCAGTAGTATAGTAGGGGGGGATCAGCCCCAGCATTTT. Its translation is CASSIVGGDQPQHF.

This clone was seen a handful of times. The rearrangement links TRBV24-1 to TRBJ2-1; D may be TRBD1 (5 bases). V gave up 4 bases and J gave up 7 bases, with 13 bases separating them. Germline V gene data show CDR1 as KGHDR and CDR2 as SFDVKD. CDR3 length: 14 amino acids. The CDR3 coding sequence is TGTGCCACCAGTGACCACCTGACAGCGAATGAGCAGTTCTTC. It translates to CATSDHLTANEQFF.

Only a few counts were recorded for this clone. The chain has TRBV28 and TRBJ1-4; D remains unclear. This CDR3 has 15 amino acids. Per germline, CDR1 MDHEN and CDR2 SYDVKM. Trimming stripped 4 bases from V and 8 bases from J, with 17 bases between. CDR3 coding DNA: TGTGCCAGCAGTTCTCCCGGAGCGCCCCTGGAAAAACTGTTTTTT. Protein sequence: CASSSPGAPLEKLFF.